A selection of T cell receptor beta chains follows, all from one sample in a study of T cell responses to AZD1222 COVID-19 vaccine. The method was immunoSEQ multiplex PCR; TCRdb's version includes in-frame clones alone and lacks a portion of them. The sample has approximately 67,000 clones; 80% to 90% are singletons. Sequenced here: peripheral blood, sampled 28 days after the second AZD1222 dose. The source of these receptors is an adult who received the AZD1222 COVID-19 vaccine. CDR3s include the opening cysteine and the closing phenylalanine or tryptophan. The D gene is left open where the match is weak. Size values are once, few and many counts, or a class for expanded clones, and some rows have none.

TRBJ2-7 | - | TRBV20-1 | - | TGCAGTGCTAGTTGGGCTAGCGCCCCAGGGATTATCTACGAGCAGTACTTC | CSASWASAPGIIYEQYF
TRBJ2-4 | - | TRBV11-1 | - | TGTGCCAGCAGCTTAGGTGGGACGAACATTCAGTACTTC | CASSLGGTNIQYF
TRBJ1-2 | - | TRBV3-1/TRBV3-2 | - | TGTGCCAGCAGCCAAGGTGGGGCCAGGGGCTATGGCTACACCTTC | CASSQGGARGYGYTF
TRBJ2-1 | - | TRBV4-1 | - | TGCGCCAGCAGTTACCACAGCGGAGGGGGGCAGTTCTTC | CASSYHSGGGQFF
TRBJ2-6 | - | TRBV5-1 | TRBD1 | TGCGCCAGCTCGCCGGGACAGGGAATAGTTGGGGCCAACGTCCTGACTTTC | CASSPGQGIVGANVLTF
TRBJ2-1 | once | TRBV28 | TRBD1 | TGTGCCAGCAGTTTATACCGGGACAGGGGAGGGGATGAGCAGTTCTTC | CASSLYRDRGGDEQFF
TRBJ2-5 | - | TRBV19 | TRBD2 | TGTGCCAGTAGTTTGACTAGCGGGCAACAAGAGACCCAGTACTTC | CASSLTSGQQETQYF
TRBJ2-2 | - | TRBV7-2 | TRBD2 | TGTGCCAGCAGTCCAAAGAGGGCTAGCGGAAACACCGGGGAGCTGTTTTTT | CASSPKRASGNTGELFF
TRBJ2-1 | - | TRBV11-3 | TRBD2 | TGTGCCAGCAGCTTCCTTTGGGAGCGGGACTACAATGAGCAGTTCTTC | CASSFLWERDYNEQFF
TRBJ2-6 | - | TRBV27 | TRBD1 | TGTGCCAGCAGCCGAGGACAGGGGGCGCCTGGGGCCAACGTCCTGACTTTC | CASSRGQGAPGANVLTF
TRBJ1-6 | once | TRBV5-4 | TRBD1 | TGTGCCAGCAGCTCAAAGACAGGGGATAATTCACCCCTCCACTTT | CASSSKTGDNSPLHF
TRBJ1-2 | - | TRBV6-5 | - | TGTGCCAGCAGTCCTAGCTTTGAGGAAAACTATGGCTACACCTTC | CASSPSFEENYGYTF
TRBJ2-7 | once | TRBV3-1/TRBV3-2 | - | TGTGCCAGCAGCCAAGGGATTGTTGAGCCAGGCCAACCCTACTACGAGCAGTACTTC | CASSQGIVEPGQPYYEQYF
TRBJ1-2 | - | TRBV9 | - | TGTGCCAGCAGCGTAGAGACGGGCCTGGGCTATGGCTACACCTTC | CASSVETGLGYGYTF
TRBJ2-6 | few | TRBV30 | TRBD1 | TGTGCCTGGAGTCGACCGGGGACAGGGAAGTCTGGGGCCAACGTCCTGACTTTC | CAWSRPGTGKSGANVLTF
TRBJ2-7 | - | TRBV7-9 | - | TGTGCCAGCAGCTTAGGCGGAAACTCCTACGAGCAGTACTTC | CASSLGGNSYEQYF
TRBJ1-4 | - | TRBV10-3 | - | TGTGCCATCAGAGGTGGTTCAGATAATGAAAAACTGTTTTTT | CAIRGGSDNEKLFF
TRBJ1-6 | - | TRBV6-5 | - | TGTGCCAGCAGTTACTCGTCAGGACGGAATTCACCCCTCCACTTT | CASSYSSGRNSPLHF
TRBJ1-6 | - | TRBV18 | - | TGTGCCAGCTCACCAAGTCAGGGGAACTCACCCCTCCACTTT | CASSPSQGNSPLHF
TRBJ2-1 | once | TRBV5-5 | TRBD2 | TGTGCCAGCAGCCCCCTCGAAAGCCCGGGACTATATAGCGATGAGCAGTTCTTC | CASSPLESPGLYSDEQFF
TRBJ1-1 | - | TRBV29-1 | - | TGCAGCGTTGAAGAGGGCCCCAACACTGAAGCTTTCTTT | CSVEEGPNTEAFF
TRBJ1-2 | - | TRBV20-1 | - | TGCAGTGCTAGTCCTCTAAGGGGGGGTCTCTATGGCTACACCTTC | CSASPLRGGLYGYTF
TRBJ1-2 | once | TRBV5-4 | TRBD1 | TGTGCCAGCAGCTTGGGCAGGGGGGGTGCTAACTATGGCTACACCTTC | CASSLGRGGANYGYTF
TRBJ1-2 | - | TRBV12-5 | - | TGTGCTAGTGGCTATCTAGCGAGAGGCTTTCATGGCTACACCTTC | CASGYLARGFHGYTF
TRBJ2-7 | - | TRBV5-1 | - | TGCGCCAGCAGCGTCCCCGTAGGAGCGGTCTACGAGCAGTACTTC | CASSVPVGAVYEQYF
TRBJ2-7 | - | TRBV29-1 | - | TGCAGCGTTGGGACCTACGAGCAGTACTTC | CSVGTYEQYF
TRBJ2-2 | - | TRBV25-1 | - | TGTGCCAGCAGTGGGTTATCAGGGTCGTCCACCGGGGAGCTGTTTTTT | CASSGLSGSSTGELFF
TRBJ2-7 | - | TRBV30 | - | TGTGCCTGGAGTGTTTCCGTGGCCTACGAGCAGTACTTC | CAWSVSVAYEQYF
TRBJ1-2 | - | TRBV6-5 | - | TGTGCCAGCACCCCAACTCCGGGGTCCTATGGCTACACCTTC | CASTPTPGSYGYTF
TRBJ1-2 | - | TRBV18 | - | TGTGCCAGCTCTTTTGGTTCTCCCCGAGGCTATGGCTACACCTTC | CASSFGSPRGYGYTF
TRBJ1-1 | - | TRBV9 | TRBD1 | TGTGCCAGCAGCGCCAAGACAGGGGTGAACACTGAAGCTTTCTTT | CASSAKTGVNTEAFF
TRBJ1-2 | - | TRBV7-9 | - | TGTGCCAGCAGCTTAGTGAGGGTTTCGGCTGGCTACACCTTC | CASSLVRVSAGYTF
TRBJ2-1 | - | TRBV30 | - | TGTGCCTGGAGTGTAGGAGGTCAGCAGTTCTTC | CAWSVGGQQFF
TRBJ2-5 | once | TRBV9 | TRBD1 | TGTGCCAGCAGCGTACTAGGGACAGCTCAAGAGACCCAGTACTTC | CASSVLGTAQETQYF
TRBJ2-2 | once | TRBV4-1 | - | TGCGCCAGCAGCCAAGGAACTGTCGGGACCGGGGAGCTGTTTTTT | CASSQGTVGTGELFF
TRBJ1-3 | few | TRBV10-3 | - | TGTGCCATCAGTGGCGGAAACACCATATATTTT | CAISGGNTIYF
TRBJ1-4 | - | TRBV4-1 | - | TGCGCCAGCAGCCAAGTAGCAGAAAAACTGTTTTTT | CASSQVAEKLFF
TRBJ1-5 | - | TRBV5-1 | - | TGCGCCAGCAGCTTGGGTGGCCCCAATCAGCCCCAGCATTTT | CASSLGGPNQPQHF
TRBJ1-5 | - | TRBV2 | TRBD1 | TGTGCCAGCCCCCAGGGACAGTTCAATCAGCCCCAGCATTTT | CASPQGQFNQPQHF
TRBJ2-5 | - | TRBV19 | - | TGTGCCAGTAGTATAGAGGTCCAAGAGACCCAGTACTTC | CASSIEVQETQYF
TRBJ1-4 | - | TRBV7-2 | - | TGTGCCAGCAGCCCAGATGGGTGGGTAAATGAAAAACTGTTTTTT | CASSPDGWVNEKLFF
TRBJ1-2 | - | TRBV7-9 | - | TGTGCCAGCAGCTTAGGCACGGGTTCTGGCTACACCTTC | CASSLGTGSGYTF
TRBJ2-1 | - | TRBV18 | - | TGTGCCAGCTCACCAAGAACGATGGATGAGCAGTTCTTC | CASSPRTMDEQFF
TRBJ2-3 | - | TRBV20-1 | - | TGCAGTGCCGCTAGCACAGATACGCAGTATTTT | CSAASTDTQYF
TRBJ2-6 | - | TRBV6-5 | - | TGTGCCAGCAGAGACTCTGGGGCCAACGTCCTGACTTTC | CASRDSGANVLTF
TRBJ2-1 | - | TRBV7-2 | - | TGTGCCAGCAGCTCCCCGGCACGCAATGAGCAGTTCTTC | CASSSPARNEQFF
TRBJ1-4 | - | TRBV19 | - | TGTGCCAGTAGTATAGATCGGCGTGAAAAACTGTTTTTT | CASSIDRREKLFF
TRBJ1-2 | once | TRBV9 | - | TGTGCCAGCAGCGTAGCCCCCTTGGGTGGCTACACCTTC | CASSVAPLGGYTF
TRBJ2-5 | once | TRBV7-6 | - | TGTGCCAGCACCCTATTAAACAATGGGGAGACCCAGTACTTC | CASTLLNNGETQYF
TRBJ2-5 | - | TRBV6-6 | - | TGTGCCAGCAGTTACCGAGCGGAGACCCAGTACTTC | CASSYRAETQYF
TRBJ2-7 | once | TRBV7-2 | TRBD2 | TGTGCCAGCAGCTTACCTCAAAGCGGGAGCAAAGACGAGCAGTACTTC | CASSLPQSGSKDEQYF
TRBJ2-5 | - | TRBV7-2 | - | TGTGCCAGCAGTGGGGGCGGCGGGGTGTACGAGACCCAGTACTTC | CASSGGGGVYETQYF